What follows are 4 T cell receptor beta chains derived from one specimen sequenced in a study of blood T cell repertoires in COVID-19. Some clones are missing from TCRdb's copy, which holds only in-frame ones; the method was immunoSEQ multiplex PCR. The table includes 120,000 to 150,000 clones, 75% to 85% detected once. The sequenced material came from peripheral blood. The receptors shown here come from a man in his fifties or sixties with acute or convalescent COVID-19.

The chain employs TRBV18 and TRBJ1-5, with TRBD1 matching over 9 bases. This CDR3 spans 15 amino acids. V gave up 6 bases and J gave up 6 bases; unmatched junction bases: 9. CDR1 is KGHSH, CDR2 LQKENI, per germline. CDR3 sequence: CASSRDRVIGQPQHF. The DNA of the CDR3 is TGTGCCAGCTCTCGGGACAGGGTAATCGGTCAGCCCCAGCATTTT.

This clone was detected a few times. The CDR3 DNA sequence: TGTGCCAGCAGCAGAACCGGGACTAGCGGTAGCACAGATACGCAGTATTTT. This encodes CASSRTGTSGSTDTQYF. The V gene is TRBV7-2, the J gene TRBJ2-3, with 11 bases lining up with TRBD2. The CDR3 covers 17 residues. Germline values: CDR1 SGHTA, CDR2 FQGNSA. V shed 5 bases and J 0 bases; nucleotides not matched to a gene: 7.

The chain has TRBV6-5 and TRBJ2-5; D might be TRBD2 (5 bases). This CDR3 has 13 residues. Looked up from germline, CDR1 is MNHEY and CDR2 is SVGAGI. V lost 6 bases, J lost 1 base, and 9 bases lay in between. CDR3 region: CASSLDFQETQYF. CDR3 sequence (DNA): TGTGCCAGCAGCTTGGACTTCCAAGAGACCCAGTACTTC.

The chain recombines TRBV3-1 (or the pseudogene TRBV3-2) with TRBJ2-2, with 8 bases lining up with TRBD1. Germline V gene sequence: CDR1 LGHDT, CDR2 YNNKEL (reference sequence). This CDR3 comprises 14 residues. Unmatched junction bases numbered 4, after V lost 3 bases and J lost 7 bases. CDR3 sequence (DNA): TGTGCCAGCAGCCACAGGGGGCAAAACGGGGAGCTGTTTTTT. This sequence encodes CASSHRGQNGELFF.